This TCR beta chain is drawn from a study of cytomegalovirus exposure and HLA in healthy donors. The wider study: Approximately 180 million T cells yielded about 120 million unique TCR beta sequences, as an earlier analysis found.

Vbeta (60) and Jbeta (13) primers were used in the PCR. The data were produced by immunoSEQ multiplex PCR, yet TCRdb's version contains in-frame clones alone and is incomplete. In the table there are about 240,000 clones, approximately 80% of which are singletons. This clone was seen a handful of times. With V trimmed by 0 bases and J by 4 bases, 4 bases remained unmatched. The CDR3 loop spans 16 amino acids. The germline CDR1 and CDR2 sequences are MGHRA and YSYEKL. V is TRBV4-1 and J is TRBJ1-1, with 11 bases matching TRBD1. The specimen was PBMCs. The TCR sequence derives from a woman aged 60-75 years in good health and CMV-seropositive. The CDR3: CASSQDGQGARTEAFF. CDR3 coding DNA: TGCGCCAGCAGCCAAGATGGACAGGGGGCGCGCACTGAAGCTTTCTTT.